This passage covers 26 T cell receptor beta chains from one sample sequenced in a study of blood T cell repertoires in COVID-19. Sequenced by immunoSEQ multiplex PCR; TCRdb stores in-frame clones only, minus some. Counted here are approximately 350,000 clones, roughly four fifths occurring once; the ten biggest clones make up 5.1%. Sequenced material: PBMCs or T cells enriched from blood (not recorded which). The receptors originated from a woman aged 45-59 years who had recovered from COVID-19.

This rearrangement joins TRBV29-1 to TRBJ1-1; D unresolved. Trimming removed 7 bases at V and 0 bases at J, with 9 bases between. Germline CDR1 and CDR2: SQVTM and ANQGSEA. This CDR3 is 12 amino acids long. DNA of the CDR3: TGCAGCGCGTCCTCCTTGAACACTGAAGCTTTCTTT. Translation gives CSASSLNTEAFF.

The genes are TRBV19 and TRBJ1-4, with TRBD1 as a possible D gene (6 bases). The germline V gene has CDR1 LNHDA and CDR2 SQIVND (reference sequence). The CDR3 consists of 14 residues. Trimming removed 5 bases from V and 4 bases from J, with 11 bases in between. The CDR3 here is CASSHPGVNEKLFF. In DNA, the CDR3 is TGTGCCAGTAGTCATCCAGGGGTTAATGAAAAACTGTTTTTT.

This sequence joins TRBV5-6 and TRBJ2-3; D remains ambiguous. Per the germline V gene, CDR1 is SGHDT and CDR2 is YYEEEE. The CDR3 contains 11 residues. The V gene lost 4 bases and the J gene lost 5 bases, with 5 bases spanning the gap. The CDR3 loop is CASSRRDTQYF. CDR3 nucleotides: TGTGCCAGCAGCCGCAGAGATACGCAGTATTTT.

The CDR3 DNA is TGTGCCAGCAGTGGCAAACAGGGTGGTACTGAAGCTTTCTTT. It encodes CASSGKQGGTEAFF. The rearrangement joins TRBV2 to TRBJ1-1; a weak D match, TRBD1 (6 bases). This CDR3 has 14 amino acids. Germline V gene sequence: CDR1 SNHLY, CDR2 FYNNEI. The V end lost 4 bases, the J end lost 5 bases, and 14 bases lay between the germline ends.

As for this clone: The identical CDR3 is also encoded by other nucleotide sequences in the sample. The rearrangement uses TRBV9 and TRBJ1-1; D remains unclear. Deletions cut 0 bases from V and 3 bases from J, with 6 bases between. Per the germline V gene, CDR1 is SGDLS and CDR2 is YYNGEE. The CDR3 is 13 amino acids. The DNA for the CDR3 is TGTGCCAGCAGCGTAGCAGGTTACACTGAAGCTTTCTTT. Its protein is CASSVAGYTEAFF.

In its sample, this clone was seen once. CDR3 sequence reads: CASSLQRRYNSPLHF. CDR3 coding DNA: TGTGCCAGCAGTTTACAGAGAAGGTATAATTCACCCCTCCACTTT. The chain employs TRBV14 and TRBJ1-6; D gene ambiguous. CDR3 length: 15 amino acids. Germline CDR1 is SGHDN and CDR2 is FVKESK. V gave up 6 bases and J gave up 4 bases, with 13 bases separating them.

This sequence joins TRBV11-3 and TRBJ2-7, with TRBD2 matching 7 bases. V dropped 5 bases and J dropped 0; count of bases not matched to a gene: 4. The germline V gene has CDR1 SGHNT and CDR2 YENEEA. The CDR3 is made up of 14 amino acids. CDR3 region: CASSTAGTSYEQYF. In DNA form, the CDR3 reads TGTGCCAGCAGCACAGCGGGGACCTCCTACGAGCAGTACTTC.

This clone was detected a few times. The CDR3 here is CASNLWQNTEAFF. The DNA of the CDR3 is TGTGCCAGCAATTTGTGGCAGAACACTGAAGCTTTCTTT. The gene calls are TRBV2 and TRBJ1-1; no definite D call. Trimming removed 7 bases at V and 1 base at J, with 10 bases between. This CDR3 has 13 amino acids. Germline values: CDR1 SNHLY, CDR2 FYNNEI.

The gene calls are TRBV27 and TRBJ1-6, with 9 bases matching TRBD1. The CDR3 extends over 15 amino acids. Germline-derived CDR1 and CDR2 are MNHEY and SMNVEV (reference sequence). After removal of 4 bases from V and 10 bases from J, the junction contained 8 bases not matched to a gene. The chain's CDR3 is CASSWDRERGSPLHF. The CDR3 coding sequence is TGTGCCAGCAGTTGGGACAGGGAAAGGGGGTCACCCCTCCACTTT.

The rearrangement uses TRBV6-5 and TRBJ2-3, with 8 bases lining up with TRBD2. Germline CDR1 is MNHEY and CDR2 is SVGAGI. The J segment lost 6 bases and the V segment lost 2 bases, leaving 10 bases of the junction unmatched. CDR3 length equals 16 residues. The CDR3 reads CASSYGSGSVVDTQYF. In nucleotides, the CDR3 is TGTGCCAGCAGTTACGGGAGCGGGAGTGTTGTGGATACGCAGTATTTT.

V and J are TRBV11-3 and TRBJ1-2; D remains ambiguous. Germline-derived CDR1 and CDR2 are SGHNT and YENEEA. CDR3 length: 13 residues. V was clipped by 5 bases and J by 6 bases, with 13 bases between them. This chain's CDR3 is CASSPRHVDGYTF. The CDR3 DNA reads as TGTGCCAGCAGCCCGAGACATGTGGATGGCTACACCTTC.

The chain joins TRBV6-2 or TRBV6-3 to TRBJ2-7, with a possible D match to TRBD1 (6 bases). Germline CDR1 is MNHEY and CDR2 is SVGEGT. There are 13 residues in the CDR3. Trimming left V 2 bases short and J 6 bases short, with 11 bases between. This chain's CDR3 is CASSYGDTSEQYF. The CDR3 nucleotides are TGTGCCAGCAGTTACGGGGACACCTCCGAGCAGTACTTC.

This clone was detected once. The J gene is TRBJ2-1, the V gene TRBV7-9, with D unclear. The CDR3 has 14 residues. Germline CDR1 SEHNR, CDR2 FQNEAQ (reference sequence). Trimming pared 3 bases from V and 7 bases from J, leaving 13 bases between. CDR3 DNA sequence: TGTGCCAGCAGCTTGCAGGCCAGTAAAAATGAGCAGTTCTTC. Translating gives CASSLQASKNEQFF.

CDR3: CASSPGITNEKLFF. CDR3 bases: TGTGCCAGCAGCCCGGGGATCACTAATGAAAAACTGTTTTTT. The gene calls are TRBV9 and TRBJ1-4; the D is unclear. The CDR3 contains 14 residues. From germline, CDR1 is SGDLS and CDR2 YYNGEE. The V end lost 4 bases, the J end lost 2 bases, and 9 bases lay between the germline ends. Full variable domain (missing parts from reference TRBV9 and TRBJ1-4): DSGVTQTPKHLITATGQRVTLRCSPRSGDLSVYWYQQSLDQGLQFLIQYYNGEERAKGNILERFSAQQFPDLHSELNLSSLELGDSALYFCASSPGITNEKLFFGSGTQLSVL.

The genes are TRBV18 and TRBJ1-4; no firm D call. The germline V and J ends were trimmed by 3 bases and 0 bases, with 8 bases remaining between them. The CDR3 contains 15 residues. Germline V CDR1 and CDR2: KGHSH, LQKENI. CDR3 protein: CASSPPFATNEKLFF. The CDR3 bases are TGTGCCAGCTCACCCCCGTTCGCAACTAATGAAAAACTGTTTTTT.

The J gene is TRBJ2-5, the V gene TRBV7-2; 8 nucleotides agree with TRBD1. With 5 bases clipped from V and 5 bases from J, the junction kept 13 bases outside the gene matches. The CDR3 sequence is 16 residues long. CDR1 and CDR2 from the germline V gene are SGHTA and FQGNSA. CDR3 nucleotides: TGTGCCAGCAGCCCAAGGACAGGGTGGGTAGTGGAGACCCAGTACTTC. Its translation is CASSPRTGWVVETQYF. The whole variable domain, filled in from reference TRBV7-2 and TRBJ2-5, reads GAGVSQSPSNKVTEKGKDVELRCDPISGHTALYWYRQSLGQGLEFLIYFQGNSAPDKSGLPSDRFSAERTGGSVSTLTIQRTQQEDSAVYLCASSPRTGWVVETQYFGPGTRLLVL.

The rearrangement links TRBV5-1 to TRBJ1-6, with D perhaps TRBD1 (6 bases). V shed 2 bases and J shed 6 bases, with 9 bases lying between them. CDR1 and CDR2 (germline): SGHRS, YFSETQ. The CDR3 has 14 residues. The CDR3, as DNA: TGCGCCAGCAGCTTCGGACAGATTAATTCACCCCTCCACTTT. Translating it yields CASSFGQINSPLHF.

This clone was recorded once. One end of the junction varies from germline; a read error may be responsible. CDR3 residues: CAISENFGRNAEAFF. Written as DNA, the CDR3 is TGTGCCATCAGTGAGAATTTCGGGAGGAACGCTGAAGCTTTCTTT. This chain joins TRBV10-3 and TRBJ1-1, with D unclear. From germline, CDR1 is ENHRY and CDR2 SYGVKD. The CDR3 has 15 residues.

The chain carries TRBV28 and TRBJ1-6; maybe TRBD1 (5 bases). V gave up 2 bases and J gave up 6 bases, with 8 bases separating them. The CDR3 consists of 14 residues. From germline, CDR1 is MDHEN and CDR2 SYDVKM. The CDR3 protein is CASSLIRGNSPLHF. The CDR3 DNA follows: TGTGCCAGCAGTTTAATAAGGGGTAATTCACCCCTCCACTTT. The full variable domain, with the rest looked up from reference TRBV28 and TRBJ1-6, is DVKVTQSSRYLVKRTGEKVFLECVQDMDHENMFWYRQDPGLGLRLIYFSYDVKMKEKGDIPEGYSVSREKKERFSLILESASTNQTSMYLCASSLIRGNSPLHFGNGTRLTVT.

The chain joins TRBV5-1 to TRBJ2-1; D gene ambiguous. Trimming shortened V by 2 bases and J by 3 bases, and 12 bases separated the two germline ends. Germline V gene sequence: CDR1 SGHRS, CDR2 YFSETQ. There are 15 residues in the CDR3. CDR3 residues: CASSLSQSSYNEQFF. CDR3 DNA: TGCGCCAGCAGCTTATCGCAGTCAAGCTACAATGAGCAGTTCTTC.

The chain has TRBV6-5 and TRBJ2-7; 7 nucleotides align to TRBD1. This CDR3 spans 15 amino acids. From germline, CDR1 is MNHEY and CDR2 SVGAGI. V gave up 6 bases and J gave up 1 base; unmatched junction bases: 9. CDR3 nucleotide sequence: TGTGCCAGCAGGTCACAGGGGTTGGGGTCCTACGAGCAGTACTTC. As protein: CASRSQGLGSYEQYF.

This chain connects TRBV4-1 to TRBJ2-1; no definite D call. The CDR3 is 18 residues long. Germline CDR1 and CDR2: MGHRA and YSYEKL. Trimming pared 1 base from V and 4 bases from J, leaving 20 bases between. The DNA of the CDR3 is TGCGCCAGCAGCCAAGTCACTGGCCGCCGGGTGCGGTACAATGAGCAGTTCTTC. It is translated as CASSQVTGRRVRYNEQFF.

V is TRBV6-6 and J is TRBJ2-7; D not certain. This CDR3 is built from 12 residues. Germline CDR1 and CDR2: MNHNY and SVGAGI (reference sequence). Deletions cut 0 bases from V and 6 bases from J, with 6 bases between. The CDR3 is CASSYSRAEQYF. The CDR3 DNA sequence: TGTGCCAGCAGTTACTCTCGCGCCGAGCAGTACTTC.

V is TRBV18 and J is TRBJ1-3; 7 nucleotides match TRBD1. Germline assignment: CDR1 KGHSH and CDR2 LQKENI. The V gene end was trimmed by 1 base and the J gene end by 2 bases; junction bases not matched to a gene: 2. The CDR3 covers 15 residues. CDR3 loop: CASSPLDRAGNTIYF. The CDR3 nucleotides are TGTGCCAGCTCACCACTAGACAGGGCTGGAAACACCATATATTTT.

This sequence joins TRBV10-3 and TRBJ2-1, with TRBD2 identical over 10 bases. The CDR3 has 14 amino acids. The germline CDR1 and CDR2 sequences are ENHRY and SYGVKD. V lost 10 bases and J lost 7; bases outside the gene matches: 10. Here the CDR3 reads CATLKREGLNEQFF. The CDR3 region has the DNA TGTGCCACCCTCAAGCGGGAGGGCTTAAATGAGCAGTTCTTC.

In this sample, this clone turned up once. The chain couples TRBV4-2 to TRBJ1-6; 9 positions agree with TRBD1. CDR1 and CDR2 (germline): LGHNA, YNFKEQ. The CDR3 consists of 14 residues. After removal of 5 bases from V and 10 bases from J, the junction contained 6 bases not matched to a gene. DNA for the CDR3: TGTGCCAGCAGCGGGGACAGGGTGGAATCACCCCTCCACTTT. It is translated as CASSGDRVESPLHF.